The sequence of this TCR beta chain was determined in a study of beta chain features in type 1 diabetes. Comments on this clone: Its antigen is unknown.

CDR1 and CDR2 from the germline V gene are SQVTM and ANQGSEA. The V and J ends lost 8 bases and 9 bases respectively, with 22 bases between them. This CDR3 contains 13 residues. Whole-study findings and limits: A moderate, significant TCRB CDR3 shortening appeared in type 1 diabetes across four CD4+ subsets. A pattern of fewer insertions and more deletions at VDJ junctions was seen in type 1 diabetes patients.

Sequencing targeted expressed TCRB transcripts, as all isolated RNA had been reverse transcribed. Measured with immunoSEQ multiplex PCR; TCRdb has only the in-frame clones, and not every one. The table shows about 240,000 clones, with 11% to 15% occurring only once. The receptor was derived from a man aged 25-45 years with type 1 diabetes. The V and J genes are TRBV29-1 and TRBJ2-5; weak D call: TRBD1 (6 bases). Specimen: naive CD4+ T cells from blood. The CDR3 is CSSTGINQGSQYF. The CDR3 bases are TGCAGCTCCACGGGGATAAATCAGGGGTCCCAGTACTTC.